The following is a T cell receptor beta chain sequence with its context. This clone occurred a few times. The target of this receptor is not known. No clone much larger than this one lies a single base away; base qualities are absent. In total, fewer than 750 healthy bone marrow donors made up the cohort. At the time of sampling, every cohort member was nominally healthy, though immune exposures that went unrecorded were likely present. The donor tested CMV seropositive and was one of the 289 seropositive cohort members. Each donor provided a peripheral blood sample, and peripheral blood mononuclear cells were used for TCR beta sequencing. Genomic DNA was extracted from the blood cell samples with the Qiagen DNeasy Blood Extraction Kit. This sample was taken from a study of cytomegalovirus exposure and HLA in healthy donors listed by TCRdb under 2017. About the study as a whole: According to an earlier analysis of around 600 of the donors, about 179 million T cells yielded 100 million or so unique TCR beta sequences and more than 250 Gb of sequence data. Roughly 300 gigabases of sequencing data and tens of millions of unique TCR sequences were included in an early release covering around 600 HLA-typed donors. Of the roughly 430 genotyped donors, over 70% fell in the genetic ancestry cluster associated with self-reported Caucasian donors. The aim of the study was to test whether cataloging public T cell receptors could identify signatures of past pathogen exposure. The study profiled the T cell repertoires of 666 subjects by immunosequencing and related them to cytomegalovirus serostatus. Besides the first cohort of hundreds of subjects, a separate validation cohort made up of roughly 120 different subjects was used. The study combined high-throughput TCR immunosequencing, statistical association of individual TCRs with disease status, and machine learning to predict cytomegalovirus infection status. A later analysis re-analyzed previously published TCR beta repertoires from 650 to 800 donors and added high-resolution HLA genotyping to study TCR occurrence patterns. In the later analysis, no new phenotypic data were used to find candidate immune exposures; instead, reliance was placed on TCR beta sequences and their occurrence across donors. To decide whether each TCR beta V gene segment behaved as functional or pseudogenic, an earlier analysis of some 580 of the donors relied on high-throughput TCR beta sequencing. Donor age, sex, ethnicity and CMV serostatus were compiled together with the repertoire data. A later genetic analysis took genome-wide SNP genotypes for 398 of the 666 donors and used that subset as a discovery cohort. All discovery cohort repertoires had been generated using a single sequencing platform. Class I and class II HLA loci were covered by the typing at four-digit resolution. The number of donors typed differed by locus, with about 629-640 for A, B, C, DRB1 and DQB1, 522 for DQA1, 600 to 610 for DPA1, and roughly 450 for DPB1. Because of strong linkage in the cohort, a few DR-DQ haplotypes were treated as single units for association and clustering. On average, around 230,000 unique TCR beta nucleotide sequences were sequenced per donor among fewer than 500 genotyped donors of the cohort, with roughly 18% of those sequences being non-productive.

Preparation of the library involved the immunoSEQ multiplex PCR assay. For the multiplex PCR, a mixture combining 60 forward primers for TCR Vbeta segments and 13 reverse primers for TCR Jbeta segments was used. Amplification of the CDR3 region of rearranged TCR beta genes was performed with a multiplex PCR assay on genomic DNA. The amplified TCR beta libraries were sequenced on the Illumina HiSeq System as 87-base-pair reads. The authors processed their data as follows. In a later analysis, some 80 million unique TCR beta chains were counted across the roughly 610 repertoires, and about 9.9 million of these chains were shared by at least two donors. Raw reads were error-corrected and collapsed into unique sequences by a nearest-neighbor algorithm in which closely related sequences were merged to remove PCR and sequencing errors. To assign V, D and J gene segments, CDR3 sequences were aligned to IMGT reference sequences. For a sequence to be retained, at least a six-nucleotide match to both a V gene segment and a J gene segment was required. Rearrangements were classified as productive when the CDR3 lacked stop codons and remained in frame with V and J, and all other rearrangements were classified as non-productive. CDR3 was defined by IMGT convention, running from the second conserved V-encoded cysteine to the conserved J-encoded phenylalanine. The earlier analysis of about 570 of the donors excluded any sequence lacking an unambiguous match to a single V gene segment. In an earlier analysis of several hundred of the donors, V segments were called functional above 56.7% productive rearrangements and were called segregating when the between-donor standard deviation exceeded 5%. A statistical classification framework was developed to diagnose cytomegalovirus status using the catalog of TCR beta chain sequences. In a later analysis, TCR nucleotide sequences were compared against IMGT/GENE-DB human TR gene sequences so that V and J genes could be assigned. In a later analysis, CDR3 sequences and most-parsimonious VDJ recombination scenarios were assigned using the TCRdist pipeline. A later analysis defined each TCR beta chain by its CDR3 amino acid sequence plus V-gene family, and excluded reads lacking a unique V-gene family. A later analysis removed 450 to 600 highly shared, low-generation-probability nucleotide sequences to deal with suspected cross-contamination and a sequencing artifact. A later analysis calculated a clonal expansion index for each public chain from normalized within-repertoire ranks of inferred template counts. A later analysis computed generation probabilities with a VDJ recombination model fitted to out-of-frame rearrangements, and checked the results against IGoR. A later analysis scored TCR-TCR, TCR-HLA and TCR-CMV co-occurrence with hypergeometric tests, applying a repertoire-size bias correction to TCR pairs. False discovery rates were estimated in a later analysis by permuting HLA or CMV assignments 20 times. In a later analysis, co-occurring TCRs were grouped using DBSCAN, and TCRdist sequence similarity was added for clustering within HLA-allele-positive subsets. Repertoires with fewer than 30,000 or more than 120,000 public chains were left out of co-occurrence clustering, as were about 5 repertoires with anomalous nucleotide sharing. In its TCRdb copy, this immuneACCESS table keeps in-frame sequences only and misses some clones. Where compared with another copy, unresolved V genes explain less than half of these, and the others have no known cause. V, J and clone size are taken as reported in that table, and D and trimming were inferred from the DNA itself. This sample comprises roughly 79,000 clones, around 70% of them detected only once. The ten largest clonotypes hold roughly 6.2% of the sample.

The paper as a whole reports these results and caveats: In a later analysis, the rate of TCR association differed among HLA loci, with DRB1 alleles having the most associated TCRs and HLA-C alleles having the fewest. A later analysis found that HLA-associated TCR beta chains were more clonally expanded and had lower generation probabilities than equally common non-associated chains. Immune exposure information for the cohort was limited to CMV serostatus. A cluster of highly shared sequence variants was judged likely to be a technical artifact of the sequencing pipeline. The study listed approximately 150 TCR beta chains as associated with cytomegalovirus. In an earlier analysis of approximately 600 of the donors, most TCR beta V segments were observed in productive rearrangements about 90% or about 30% of the time, broadly matching IMGT annotations. In a later analysis, most CMV-associated TCR beta chains were found to appear HLA-restricted, with HLA associations seemingly driven largely by CMV exposure. V-gene and J-gene trimming of TCR beta chains was associated with a missense DCLRE1C variant in a later genetic analysis, and the association was replicated in an independent cohort. A further reported finding was that TCR beta sequences accurately predicted the HLA-A and HLA-B alleles for most subjects in the first cohort. A later analysis associated 17,000 or so TCR beta sequences with specific HLA alleles at a false discovery rate of 0.05. In vitro tests confirmed that a few of the cytomegalovirus-associated TCR beta chains recognize cytomegalovirus antigens. The authors suggested that the approach could potentially be generalized to other disease states and immunological phenotypes. HLA typing was unavailable for some donors at each locus, so association tests used only the typed subset. Linkage disequilibrium might explain the correlated functional status among segregating V segments, but an unknown experimental factor could not be excluded. The earlier analysis of approximately 590 of the donors excluded roughly 17 rarely observed V segments, including chromosome 9 orphons, because counts were too low. Across donors, most TCR sequences were observed very rarely, whereas some public TCRs were present in many individuals. According to a later genetic analysis, donors in an Asian-associated ancestry cluster had fewer N-insertions in productive TCRs than the roughly 660-donor mean. The classifier was reported to diagnose cytomegalovirus status with high specificity and sensitivity in both the original and validation cohorts. This cohort had only TCR beta chains sequenced, and the lack of alpha or paired-chain data limited which features could be detected. Presence/absence analyses assumed roughly uniform sequencing depth across donors, an assumption that may not hold. Strong co-occurrence of HLA alleles, especially DR and DQ, made assigning TCR associations to individual alleles difficult. In a later analysis, several top co-occurrence clusters were reported to appear linked to parvovirus B19, influenza, CMV and Epstein-Barr virus.

Sequencing was done on a sample of PBMCs. This TCR was sampled from a woman aged 45 to 65 in good health and CMV-seropositive.

The CDR3 loop reads CASSRPGGFGYTF. Here is the DNA: TGTGCCAGCAGTCGACCAGGGGGCTTTGGCTACACCTTC. The chain is made from TRBV6-5 and TRBJ1-2; the junction holds 8 bases that match TRBD1. The CDR3 runs 13 residues from the cysteine to the phenylalanine. Only CDR3 DNA is held: 39 bases, read in frame from base 1. The germline V gene provides CDR1 MNHEY and CDR2 SVGAGI. From V the trimming removes 5 bases and from J it removes 7 bases, while the gene matches leave 6 bases of the junction unaccounted for.